The 18 T cell receptor beta chains below come from one sample, sequenced in a study of T cells in Graves' hyperthyroidism and ophthalmopathy. Amplified TCR beta CDR3 regions derived from RNA transcripts. During a first-round RT-PCR of the TCR CDR3, the HTBI primer set was used. TCRdb passed the multiplex PCR reads through MiXCR, listing each CDR3 protein once. The repertoire holds around 600,000 distinct CDR3 sequences, with 15% to 19% as singletons. Sample: blood. All receptors derive from a woman aged 25-40 years with Graves' hyperthyroidism.

On this clonotype: This clone may be a read error of a much larger clone one base away. The V call is TRBV3-1, the J call TRBJ2-3; D gene unclear. The V gene's germline CDR1 is LGHDT and CDR2 YNNKEL (reference sequence). This CDR3 is built from 12 residues. CDR3 residues: CASGQVTDTQYF. The CDR3 nucleotides are TGTGCCAGCGGCCAAGTCACAGATACGCAGTATTTT.

The chain has TRBV30 and TRBJ2-7, with 10 bases aligning to TRBD2. This CDR3 has 13 residues. J was trimmed by 7 bases and V by 5 bases; bases with no gene match: 8. Germline V gene lookup returns CDR1 GTSNPN and CDR2 SVGIG (reference sequence). The CDR3 DNA reads TGTGCCTGGTCTAGCGGGAGCGGGTATGAGCAGTACTTC. Translation: CAWSSGSGYEQYF.

This clonotype was counted at least ten times. The rearrangement links TRBV20-1 to TRBJ1-2; possibly TRBD1 for D (5 bases). Germline loops: CDR1 DFQATT, CDR2 SNEGSKA (reference sequence). The CDR3 runs 13 residues. V shed 3 bases and J shed 7 bases, with 15 bases lying between them. The CDR3 spells CSASYGDGSGYTF. The DNA of the CDR3 is TGCAGTGCTAGTTACGGGGACGGAAGTGGCTACACCTTC.

The sample holds many counts of this clonotype. V is TRBV24-1 and J is TRBJ2-3, with 12 bases lining up with TRBD2. Unmatched junction bases numbered 3, after V lost 2 bases and J lost 4 bases. The germline V gene has CDR1 KGHDR and CDR2 SFDVKD. The CDR3 consists of 16 residues. The CDR3 nucleotides read TGTGCCACCAGTGATTGGACTAGCGGGAAGGCAGATACGCAGTATTTT. It specifies CATSDWTSGKADTQYF.

This clonotype was seen repeatedly, ten times or more. The chain employs TRBV11-2 and TRBJ1-1; possibly TRBD1 for D (5 bases). The CDR3 runs 14 residues. V was cut by 7 bases and J by 10 bases, with 22 bases left in between. Germline-derived CDR1 and CDR2 are SGHAT and FQNNGV. The CDR3 is CASTNWGDHMVAFF. CDR3 bases: TGTGCCAGCACCAACTGGGGGGATCACATGGTAGCTTTCTTT.

This clonotype was detected many times. This chain uses TRBV20-1 with TRBJ2-2; D remains unclear. Germline V gives CDR1 DFQATT, CDR2 SNEGSKA (reference sequence). The length of the CDR3 is 12 residues. V dropped 7 bases and J dropped 3 bases, with 9 bases sitting between them. The CDR3 reads CSVPGYTGELFF. CDR3 coding DNA: TGCAGTGTACCGGGTTACACCGGGGAGCTGTTTTTT.

The chain has TRBV6-4 and TRBJ1-1; D remains unclear. Germline V gene data show CDR1 as MRHNA and CDR2 as SNTAGT. There are 13 residues in the CDR3. The V gene lost 5 bases and the J gene lost 4 bases, with 11 bases spanning the gap. Written as DNA, the CDR3 is TGTGCCAGCAGTAAGGGTGGTCTCACTGAAGCTTTCTTT. Amino acids: CASSKGGLTEAFF.

Many counts were recorded for this clonotype. The rearrangement uses TRBV7-9 and TRBJ1-1, with D perhaps TRBD1 (5 bases). The CDR3 covers 15 residues. Trimming pared 1 base from V and 4 bases from J, leaving 13 bases between. CDR1 and CDR2 from the germline V gene are SEHNR and FQNEAQ (reference sequence). CDR3 DNA: TGTGCCAGCAGCTTAGGAGGGGCAGCAGGCACTGAAGCTTTCTTT. It is translated as CASSLGGAAGTEAFF.

This clonotype was seen a handful of times. The chain has TRBV27 and TRBJ2-5; TRBD1 might be the D (5 bases). Trimming took 2 bases from V and 1 from J, leaving 11 bases between them. CDR1 is MNHEY and CDR2 is SMNVEV in the germline V gene (reference sequence). The CDR3 covers 15 residues. CDR3 region: CASSLRAGRQETQYF. The DNA for the CDR3 is TGTGCCAGCAGTTTAAGGGCAGGGCGCCAAGAGACCCAGTACTTC.

The chain employs TRBV20-1 and TRBJ2-4, with D uncertain. The CDR3 covers 15 residues. V was trimmed by 7 bases and J by 0 bases, leaving 16 bases between them. The V gene's germline CDR1 is DFQATT and CDR2 SNEGSKA (reference sequence). This CDR3 is CSVPDPMVAKNIQYF. CDR3 coding DNA: TGCAGTGTGCCCGACCCGATGGTAGCCAAAAACATTCAGTACTTC.

This clonotype was picked up many times. V and J are TRBV28 and TRBJ1-2, with TRBD1 matching 11 bases. Losses at the gene ends were 3 bases for V and 6 bases for J; bases not matched to a gene: 6. There are 15 residues in the CDR3. Germline CDR1 reads MDHEN; CDR2 reads SYDVKM. CDR3 sequence reads: CASSFPGTGGDGYTF. The CDR3 DNA follows: TGTGCCAGCAGTTTCCCCGGGACAGGGGGTGATGGCTACACCTTC.

This clonotype has a count of ten or more. The chain links TRBV20-1 to TRBJ1-5; 8 nucleotides line up with TRBD1. Germline values: CDR1 DFQATT, CDR2 SNEGSKA (reference sequence). Trimming removed 5 bases from V and 1 base from J; junction bases left unmatched: 7. The CDR3 loop spans 15 amino acids. CDR3 residues: CSAPARGLSNQPQHF. The CDR3 DNA reads as TGCAGTGCTCCTGCCAGGGGGCTAAGCAATCAGCCCCAGCATTTT.

A few counts support this clonotype. The chain couples TRBV7-3 to TRBJ2-3, with D unclear. The V and J ends lost 4 bases and 4 bases respectively, with 27 bases between them. The germline CDR1 and CDR2 sequences are SGHTA and FQGTGA. The CDR3 loop spans 19 amino acids. CDR3 in DNA: TGTGCCAGCAGCTCTACTACGAACGCGAGCATGCGTCGACCAGATACGCAGTATTTT. Protein product: CASSSTTNASMRRPDTQYF.

This clonotype was counted only a few times. The chain joins TRBV24-1 to TRBJ2-7, with 8 bases fitting TRBD2. This CDR3 spans 14 amino acids. The J segment lost 0 bases and the V segment lost 3 bases, leaving 0 bases of the junction unmatched. Germline lookup yields CDR1 KGHDR and CDR2 SFDVKD. The chain's CDR3 is CATSDSGSSYEQYF. CDR3 nucleotides: TGTGCCACCAGTGATAGCGGGAGCTCCTACGAGCAGTACTTC.

This chain connects TRBV4-1 to TRBJ2-7; 13 positions match TRBD2. The germline CDR1 and CDR2 sequences are MGHRA and YSYEKL. The length of the CDR3 is 16 residues. Trimming removed 4 bases from V and 5 bases from J; junction bases left unmatched: 8. DNA of the CDR3: TGCGCCAGCAGCCTTACCGGGACTAGCGGGAACCACGAGCAGTACTTC. Translating it yields CASSLTGTSGNHEQYF.

This clonotype was detected a few times. The rearrangement links TRBV27 to TRBJ2-1; 10 bases are a match to TRBD2. CDR3 length equals 17 residues. Trimming at V came to 5 bases and at J to 5 bases, leaving 12 bases not matched to a gene. CDR1 is MNHEY, CDR2 SMNVEV, per germline (reference sequence). This CDR3 is CASSNHPAGGPHNEQFF. The CDR3 nucleotides read TGTGCCAGCAGTAATCACCCAGCGGGAGGGCCTCACAATGAGCAGTTCTTC.

In regard to this clonotype: One base away lies a much larger clone, so this may be a sequencing read error. This chain uses TRBV27 with TRBJ2-7; D gene ambiguous. Between the trimmed V and J ends, which lost 1 base and 0 bases, there was a span of 7 bases. Germline V gives CDR1 MNHEY, CDR2 SMNVEV (reference sequence). The CDR3 is 14 amino acids. DNA for the CDR3: TGTGCCAGCAGTTTATTGGCCCACTCCTACGAGCAGTACTTC. Its translation is CASSLLAHSYEQYF.

This clonotype was picked up many times. V gene TRBV6-1 combines with J gene TRBJ1-6; 8 nucleotides match TRBD1. CDR3 length equals 14 residues. V dropped 5 bases and J dropped 7; count of bases not matched to a gene: 4. Looked up from germline, CDR1 is MNHNS and CDR2 is SASEGT. The DNA of the CDR3 is TGTGCCAGCAGTTATGACAGGGGAAATTCACCCCTCCACTTT. Its protein product is CASSYDRGNSPLHF.